Shown below are 18 T cell receptor beta chains from a single sample sequenced in a study of cytomegalovirus exposure and HLA in healthy donors. The PCR had 60 Vbeta and 13 Jbeta primers. Assay used: immunoSEQ multiplex PCR; TCRdb lists only in-frame clones, some missing. The data contain 150,000 to 200,000 clones, 80% to 85% of them singletons. Sequenced input: PBMCs. These receptors were obtained from a man aged 45 to 65 in good health and CMV-seronegative.

J is TRBJ2-1 and V is TRBV10-3; 10 positions match TRBD2. Germline trimming cut 6 bases from V and 2 bases from J; bases unmatched to any gene: 7. The germline CDR1 and CDR2 sequences are ENHRY and SYGVKD. The CDR3 spans 16 residues. The CDR3 is CAISASSGGPYNEQFF. CDR3 nucleotides: TGTGCCATCAGCGCCTCTAGCGGGGGCCCCTACAATGAGCAGTTCTTC.

V and J are TRBV29-1 and TRBJ2-7, with 7 bases matching TRBD2. CDR3 length: 13 amino acids. J gave up 5 bases and V 5 bases, and 9 bases lay outside the gene matches. The V gene's germline CDR1 is SQVTM and CDR2 ANQGSEA. CDR3 nucleotide sequence: TGCAGCGTTTGGGGGGGAGCGGTTGACGAGCAGTACTTC. Translation gives CSVWGGAVDEQYF.

The chain employs TRBV2 and TRBJ2-1; D ambiguous. V gave up 4 bases and J gave up 6 bases, with 10 bases separating them. The germline gives CDR1 SNHLY, CDR2 FYNNEI. The CDR3 totals 13 residues. The CDR3 DNA is TGTGCCAGCAGTGTCAGTAATATCAATGAGCAGTTCTTC. This encodes CASSVSNINEQFF.

This sequence joins TRBV7-2 and TRBJ1-1, with D maybe TRBD1 (5 bases). V lost 1 base and J lost 2, with 8 bases in between. This CDR3 region has 14 residues. Germline CDR1 and CDR2: SGHTA and FQGNSA. The CDR3 coding sequence is TGTGCCAGCAGCTTAGATACAGGAAACACTGAAGCTTTCTTT. This sequence encodes CASSLDTGNTEAFF.

The rearrangement joins TRBV6-5 to TRBJ1-6; D may be TRBD1 (6 bases). The CDR3 loop spans 16 amino acids. V was clipped by 0 bases and J by 7 bases, with 13 bases between them. Germline V gives CDR1 MNHEY, CDR2 SVGAGI. The CDR3 loop reads CASSYSEHRENSPLHF. The CDR3 bases are TGTGCCAGCAGTTACTCGGAGCACAGGGAAAATTCACCCCTCCACTTT.

J is TRBJ2-1 and V is TRBV7-9; 7 nucleotides line up with TRBD2. Germline loops: CDR1 SEHNR, CDR2 FQNEAQ (reference sequence). V shed 5 bases, J shed 6 bases, and the junction held 10 bases outside the gene matches. This CDR3 has 15 amino acids. Here the CDR3 DNA reads TGTGCCAGCAGCCCGAAATTGAGGACTAGCAATGAGCAGTTCTTC. Its protein is CASSPKLRTSNEQFF.

The rearrangement joins TRBV11-1 to TRBJ2-7, with 9 positions matching TRBD1. The CDR3 sequence is 14 residues long. Germline CDR1 reads SGHAT; CDR2 reads FQDESV (reference sequence). The junction had 7 bases not matched to a gene; V was cut back by 5 bases and J by 5 bases. This CDR3 reads CASSPGQGYHEQYF. Here the CDR3 DNA reads TGTGCCAGCAGCCCCGGACAGGGGTACCACGAGCAGTACTTC.

The V and J genes are TRBV7-2 and TRBJ2-4; tentatively, D is TRBD1 (5 bases). The germline V gene has CDR1 SGHTA and CDR2 FQGNSA. V was cut by 4 bases and J by 8 bases, with 15 bases left in between. The CDR3 extends over 14 amino acids. The CDR3 is CASSSKLGPDIQYF. In DNA form, the CDR3 reads TGTGCCAGCAGCTCAAAGCTGGGGCCGGACATTCAGTACTTC.

The V and J genes are TRBV19 and TRBJ2-7, with a tentative D call TRBD1 (6 bases). CDR1 and CDR2 (germline): LNHDA, SQIVND (reference sequence). Between the trimmed V and J ends, which lost 5 bases and 2 bases, there was a span of 10 bases. This CDR3 is 13 amino acids long. DNA for the CDR3: TGTGCCAGTAGTTTGGACAGAGCCTACGAGCAGTACTTC. Its translation is CASSLDRAYEQYF.

The V and J genes are TRBV14 and TRBJ1-5, with TRBD1 matching 11 bases. The germline CDR1 and CDR2 sequences are SGHDN and FVKESK. J was trimmed by 2 bases and V by 4 bases; bases with no gene match: 4. This CDR3 contains 16 residues. CDR3 DNA sequence: TGTGCCAGCAGCCTCTCGGGACAGGGGGGCAATCAGCCCCAGCATTTT. It is translated as CASSLSGQGGNQPQHF.

The chain combines TRBV28 with TRBJ1-4; 11 bases are shared with TRBD1. The CDR3 consists of 15 residues. Germline lookup yields CDR1 MDHEN and CDR2 SYDVKM. Germline trimming cut 4 bases from V and 8 bases from J; bases unmatched to any gene: 6. CDR3 nucleotide sequence: TGTGCCAGCAGTTCCGGGACAGGGGGATACGAAAAACTGTTTTTT. Translating it yields CASSSGTGGYEKLFF.

The J gene is TRBJ2-4, the V gene TRBV6-1, with a weak D call TRBD1 (6 bases). Germline V gene lookup returns CDR1 MNHNS and CDR2 SASEGT. Trimming removed 0 bases at V and 0 bases at J, with 12 bases between. This CDR3 has 17 residues. The CDR3 DNA reads TGTGCCAGCAGTGAAGCTGACAGGCTTGTAGCCAAAAACATTCAGTACTTC. Its protein product is CASSEADRLVAKNIQYF.

This chain joins TRBV28 and TRBJ2-7; no definite D call. The V gene lost 3 bases and the J gene lost 2 bases, with 8 bases spanning the gap. This CDR3 comprises 13 residues. Germline V gene data show CDR1 as MDHEN and CDR2 as SYDVKM. CDR3 DNA: TGTGCCAGCAGTTTCGCGGTAACCTACGAGCAGTACTTC. Translated: CASSFAVTYEQYF.

The V and J genes are TRBV27 and TRBJ2-2; a weak D match, TRBD2 (6 bases). The germline gives CDR1 MNHEY, CDR2 SMNVEV (reference sequence). CDR3 size: 13 residues. V lost 5 bases to trimming and J lost 5 bases, with 9 bases between them. Written as DNA, the CDR3 is TGTGCCAGCAGTCCCCGGGGGACCGGGGAGCTGTTTTTT. Its translation: CASSPRGTGELFF.

The rearrangement uses TRBV5-1 and TRBJ2-2; D is ambiguous. Per germline, CDR1 SGHRS and CDR2 YFSETQ. This CDR3 region has 17 residues. V gave up 5 bases and J gave up 0 bases, with 17 bases separating them. The CDR3 DNA reads as TGCGCCAGCAGGGATGTCCCTAGGATAACGAACACCGGGGAGCTGTTTTTT. Translated, it gives CASRDVPRITNTGELFF.

The chain carries TRBV4-1 and TRBJ1-3; D not certain. CDR1 is MGHRA, CDR2 YSYEKL, per germline. V was pared by 0 bases and J by 6 bases, with 15 bases between. The CDR3 runs 16 residues. CDR3 loop: CASSQDLGRRLNTIYF. CDR3 DNA sequence: TGCGCCAGCAGCCAAGATCTCGGACGGAGGTTAAACACCATATATTTT.

This chain links TRBV19 with TRBJ1-2; 7 positions match TRBD1. This CDR3 is 15 amino acids long. The V gene's germline CDR1 is LNHDA and CDR2 SQIVND (reference sequence). The junction had 7 bases not matched to a gene; V was cut back by 4 bases and J by 2 bases. CDR3: CASSTLPGQNYGYTF. Written as DNA, the CDR3 is TGTGCCAGTAGTACTCTACCGGGACAGAACTATGGCTACACCTTC. Based on the CDR3 plus reference TRBV19 and TRBJ1-2, the full variable domain is DGGITQSPKYLFRKEGQNVTLSCEQNLNHDAMYWYRQDPGQGLRLIYYSQIVNDFQKGDIAEGYSVSREKKESFPLTVTSAQKNPTAFYLCASSTLPGQNYGYTFGSGTRLTVV.

The DNA for the CDR3 is TGTGCCAGCATCGGACAGGGGCGGAATGAAAAACTGTTTTTT. Translation: CASIGQGRNEKLFF. The chain employs TRBV21-1 and TRBJ1-4; no check of the table's D call, TRBD1, against the DNA was made. TRBV21-1 is designated a pseudogene. The CDR3 spans 14 residues.